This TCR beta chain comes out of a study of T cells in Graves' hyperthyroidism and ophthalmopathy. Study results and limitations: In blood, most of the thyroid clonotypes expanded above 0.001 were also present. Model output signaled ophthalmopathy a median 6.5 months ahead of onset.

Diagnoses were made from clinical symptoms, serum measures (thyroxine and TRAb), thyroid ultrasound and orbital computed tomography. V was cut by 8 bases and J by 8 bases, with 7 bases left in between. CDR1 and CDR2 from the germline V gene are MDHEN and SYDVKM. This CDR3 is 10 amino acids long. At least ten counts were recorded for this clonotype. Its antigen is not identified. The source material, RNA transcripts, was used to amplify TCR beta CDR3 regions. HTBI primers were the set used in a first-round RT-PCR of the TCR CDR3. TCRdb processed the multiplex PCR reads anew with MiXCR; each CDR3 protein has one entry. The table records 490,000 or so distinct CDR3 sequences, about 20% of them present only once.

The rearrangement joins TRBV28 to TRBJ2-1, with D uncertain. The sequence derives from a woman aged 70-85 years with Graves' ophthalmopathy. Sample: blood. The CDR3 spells CASGRDEQFF. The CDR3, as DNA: TGTGCCAGCGGAAGGGATGAGCAGTTCTTC.